This TCR beta chain stems from a study of cytomegalovirus exposure and HLA in healthy donors. General observations from the study: The productive fraction for most TCR beta V segments was about 90% or about 30% in an earlier analysis.

Turning to this clone: Its antigen is undetermined.

Deletions cut 3 bases from V and 3 bases from J, with 17 bases between. The V gene's germline CDR1 is MDHEN and CDR2 SYDVKM. The CDR3 is 16 amino acids. 60 Vbeta and 13 Jbeta primers were used in PCR. Sequencing used immunoSEQ multiplex PCR; TCRdb keeps in-frame clones, though not all of them. Altogether about 160,000 clones are present, roughly 63% being singletons, with the ten largest covering 7% to 8.5%. Healthy bone marrow donors made up the donor group. Sequences were obtained from PBMCs. This chain connects TRBV28 to TRBJ1-2; D is unclear. This TCR was recovered from a woman in her fifties or sixties in good health and CMV-seropositive. DNA for the CDR3: TGTGCCAGCAGTTTCCAAAACACTAACAAAGACTATGGCTACACCTTC. This encodes CASSFQNTNKDYGYTF.